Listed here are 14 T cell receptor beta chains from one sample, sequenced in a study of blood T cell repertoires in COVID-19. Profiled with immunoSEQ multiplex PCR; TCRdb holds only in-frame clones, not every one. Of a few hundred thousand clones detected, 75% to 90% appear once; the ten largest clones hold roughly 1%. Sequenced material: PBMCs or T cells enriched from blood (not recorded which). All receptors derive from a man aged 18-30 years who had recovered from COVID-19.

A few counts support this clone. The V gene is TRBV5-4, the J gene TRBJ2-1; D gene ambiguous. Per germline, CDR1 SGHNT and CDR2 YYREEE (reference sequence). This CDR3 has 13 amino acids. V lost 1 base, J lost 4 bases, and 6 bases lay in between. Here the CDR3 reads CASSLSQYNEQFF. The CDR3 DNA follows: TGTGCCAGCAGCTTGTCACAGTACAATGAGCAGTTCTTC.

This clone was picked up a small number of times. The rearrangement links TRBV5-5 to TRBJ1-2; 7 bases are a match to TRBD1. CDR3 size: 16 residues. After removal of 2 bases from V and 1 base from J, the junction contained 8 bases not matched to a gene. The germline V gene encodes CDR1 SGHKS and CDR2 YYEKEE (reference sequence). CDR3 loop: CASSFKQGIDNYGYTF. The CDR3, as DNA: TGTGCCAGCAGCTTCAAACAGGGGATCGATAACTATGGCTACACCTTC.

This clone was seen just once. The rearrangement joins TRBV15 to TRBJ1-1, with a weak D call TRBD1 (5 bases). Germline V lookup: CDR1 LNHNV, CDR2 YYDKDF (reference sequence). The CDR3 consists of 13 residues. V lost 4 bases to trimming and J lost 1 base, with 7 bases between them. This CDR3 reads CATSIQGNTEAFF. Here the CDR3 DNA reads TGTGCCACCAGCATCCAGGGGAACACTGAAGCTTTCTTT.

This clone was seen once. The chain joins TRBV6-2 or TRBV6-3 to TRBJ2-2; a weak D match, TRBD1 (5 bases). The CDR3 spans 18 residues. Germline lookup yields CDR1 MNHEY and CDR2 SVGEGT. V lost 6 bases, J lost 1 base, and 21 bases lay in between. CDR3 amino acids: CASSGDRTLMGNTGELFF. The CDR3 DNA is TGTGCCAGCAGCGGCGACCGGACACTTATGGGGAACACCGGGGAGCTGTTTTTT.

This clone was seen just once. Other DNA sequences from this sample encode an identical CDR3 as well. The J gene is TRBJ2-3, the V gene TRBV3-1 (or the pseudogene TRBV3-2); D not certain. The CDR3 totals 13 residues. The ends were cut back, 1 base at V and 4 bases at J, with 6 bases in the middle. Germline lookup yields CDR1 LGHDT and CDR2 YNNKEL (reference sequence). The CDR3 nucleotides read TGTGCCAGCAGCCAAGGTGAGGCAGATACGCAGTATTTT. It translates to CASSQGEADTQYF.

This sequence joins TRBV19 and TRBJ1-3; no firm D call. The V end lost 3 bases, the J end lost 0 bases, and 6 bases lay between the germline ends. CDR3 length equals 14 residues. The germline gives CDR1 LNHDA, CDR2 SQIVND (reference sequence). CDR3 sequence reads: CASSIKSSGNTIYF. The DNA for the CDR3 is TGTGCCAGTAGTATTAAGAGCTCTGGAAACACCATATATTTT.

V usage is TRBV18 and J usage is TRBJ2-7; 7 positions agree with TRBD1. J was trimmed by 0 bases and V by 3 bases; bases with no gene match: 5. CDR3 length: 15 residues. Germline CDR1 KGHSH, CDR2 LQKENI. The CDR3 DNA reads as TGTGCCAGCTCACCCAAGACAGGGACCTCCTACGAGCAGTACTTC. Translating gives CASSPKTGTSYEQYF.

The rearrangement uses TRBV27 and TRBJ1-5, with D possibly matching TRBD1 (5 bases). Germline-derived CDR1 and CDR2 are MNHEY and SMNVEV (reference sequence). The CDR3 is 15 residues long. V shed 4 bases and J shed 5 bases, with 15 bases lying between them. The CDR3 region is CASSWYWGEDQPQHF. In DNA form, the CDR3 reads TGTGCCAGCAGTTGGTATTGGGGGGAGGATCAGCCCCAGCATTTT.

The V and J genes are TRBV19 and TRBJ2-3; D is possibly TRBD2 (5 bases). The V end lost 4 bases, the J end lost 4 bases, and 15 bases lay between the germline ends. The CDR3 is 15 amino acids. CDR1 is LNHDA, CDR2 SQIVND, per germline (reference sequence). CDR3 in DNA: TGTGCCAGTAGTAGGCCGGGGAGCGGCGCAGATACGCAGTATTTT. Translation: CASSRPGSGADTQYF. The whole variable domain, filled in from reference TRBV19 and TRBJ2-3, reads DGGITQSPKYLFRKEGQNVTLSCEQNLNHDAMYWYRQDPGQGLRLIYYSQIVNDFQKGDIAEGYSVSREKKESFPLTVTSAQKNPTAFYLCASSRPGSGADTQYFGPGTRLTVL.

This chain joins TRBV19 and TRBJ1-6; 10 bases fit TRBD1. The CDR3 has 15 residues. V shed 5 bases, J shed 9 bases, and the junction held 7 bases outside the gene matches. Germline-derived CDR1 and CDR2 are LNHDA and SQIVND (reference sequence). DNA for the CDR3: TGTGCCAGTAGTGGGGGACAGGGGTTGGTTTCACCCCTCCACTTT. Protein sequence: CASSGGQGLVSPLHF.

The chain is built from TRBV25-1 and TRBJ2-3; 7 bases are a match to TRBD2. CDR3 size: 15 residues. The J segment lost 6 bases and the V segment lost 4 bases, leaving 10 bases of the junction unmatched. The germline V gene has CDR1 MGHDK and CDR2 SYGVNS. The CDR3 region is CASSGAAGSSDTQYF. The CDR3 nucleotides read TGTGCCAGCAGTGGGGCAGCGGGAAGTTCCGATACGCAGTATTTT.

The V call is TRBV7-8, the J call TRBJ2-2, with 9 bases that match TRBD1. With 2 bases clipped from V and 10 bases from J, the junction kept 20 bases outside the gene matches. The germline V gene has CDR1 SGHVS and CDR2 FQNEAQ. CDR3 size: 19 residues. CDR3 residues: CASSLRRYPGQGHSEELFF. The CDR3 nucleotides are TGTGCCAGCAGCTTAAGGCGATACCCGGGACAGGGCCATTCGGAGGAGCTGTTTTTT.

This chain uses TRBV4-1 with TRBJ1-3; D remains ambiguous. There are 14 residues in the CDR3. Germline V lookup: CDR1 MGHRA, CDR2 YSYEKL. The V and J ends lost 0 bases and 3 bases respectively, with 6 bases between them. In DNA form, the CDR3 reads TGCGCCAGCAGCCAAGACCCCCTTGGAAACACCATATATTTT. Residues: CASSQDPLGNTIYF.

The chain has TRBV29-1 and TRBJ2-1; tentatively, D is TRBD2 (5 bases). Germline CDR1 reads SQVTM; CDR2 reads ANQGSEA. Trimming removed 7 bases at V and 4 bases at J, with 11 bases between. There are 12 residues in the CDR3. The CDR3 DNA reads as TGCAGCGCCTCCGGCGGGTACAATGAGCAGTTCTTC. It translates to CSASGGYNEQFF.